A single sample gave rise to the 2 T cell receptor beta chains below, sequenced in a study of cytomegalovirus exposure and HLA in healthy donors. Both 60 Vbeta primers and 13 Jbeta primers went into the PCR. Sequencing used immunoSEQ multiplex PCR; TCRdb keeps in-frame clones, though not all of them. The profile covers some 150,000 clones, with 80% appearing a single time and 2% to 2.5% taken by the ten largest. The sequencing input was PBMCs. The source is a man aged 45-65 years in good health and CMV-seronegative.

J is TRBJ2-1 and V is TRBV13; 11 bases align to TRBD2. CDR1 PRHDT and CDR2 FYEKMQ come from the germline V gene (reference sequence). CDR3 length: 15 amino acids. With 5 bases clipped from V and 3 bases from J, the junction kept 3 bases outside the gene matches. CDR3 protein: CASSPGLADYNEQFF. CDR3 coding DNA: TGTGCCAGCAGCCCGGGACTAGCGGACTACAATGAGCAGTTCTTC.

The rearrangement joins TRBV9 to TRBJ2-1, with TRBD2 identical over 7 bases. The CDR3 length is 14 residues. CDR1 is SGDLS, CDR2 YYNGEE, per germline. V was pared by 4 bases and J by 6 bases, with 7 bases of the junction left unmatched. CDR3: CASSPRDYSNEQFF. The CDR3 nucleotides read TGTGCCAGCAGCCCTCGGGACTACAGCAATGAGCAGTTCTTC.